The present T cell receptor (beta chain) was sequenced within a study of PD-1 blockade in mismatch repair-deficient tumors. This table comes from immunoSEQ multiplex PCR, and its TCRdb copy is limited to in-frame clones, with some not included. The sample has under 50,000 clones; roughly 84% are singletons. In germline, CDR1 is SGHRS, CDR2 YFSETQ. Between the trimmed V and J ends, which lost 0 bases and 8 bases, there was a span of 11 bases. The CDR3 covers 14 residues. The rearrangement joins TRBV5-1 to TRBJ1-4; a possible D gene is TRBD1 (5 bases). The material was PBMCs, obtained around 38 weeks after starting pembrolizumab. This receptor was taken from an adult with mismatch repair-deficient cancer. DNA of the CDR3: TGCGCCAGCAGCTTGGGGTCGGGGGTCGAAAAACTGTTTTTT. Translating it yields CASSLGSGVEKLFF.